These T cell receptor beta chains were read from a single sample in a study of T cells in Graves' hyperthyroidism and ophthalmopathy. In TCRdb, the multiplex PCR reads were re-called with MiXCR into one record per CDR3 protein. The data hold 480,000 or so distinct CDR3 sequences, with approximately 49% observed a single time. The specimen sequenced was peripheral blood or thyroid tissue (not recorded which). Receptor source: an adult woman with Graves' disease, either hyperthyroidism or ophthalmopathy (not recorded which). Both conserved end residues are part of each CDR3. The order of the fields is D gene, J gene, clone size, V gene, CDR3 DNA, CDR3 protein. The D gene is left open where the match is weak. A row's size may be missing; if present it is once, few, many or a size class.

d_call: .
j_call: TRBJ2-2
clone_size: few
v_call: TRBV29-1
cdr3_nt: TGCAGCGCTAGCCGTCCGAACACCGGGGAGCTGTTTTTT
cdr3_aa: CSASRPNTGELFF

d_call: .
j_call: TRBJ1-1
clone_size: .
v_call: TRBV5-1
cdr3_nt: TGCGCCAGCAGCTTGGCCCTGGGACTGAACACTGAAGCTTTCTTT
cdr3_aa: CASSLALGLNTEAFF

d_call: .
j_call: TRBJ2-6
clone_size: many
v_call: TRBV7-2
cdr3_nt: TGTGCCAGCAGCTTCACCGCCGGGCGCGCGGGGGCCAACGTCCTGACTTTC
cdr3_aa: CASSFTAGRAGANVLTF

d_call: .
j_call: TRBJ1-2
clone_size: many
v_call: TRBV20-1
cdr3_nt: TGCAGTGCTAGAGATCTCAGGCCAGGGAAGGATGGCTACACCTTC
cdr3_aa: CSARDLRPGKDGYTF

d_call: .
j_call: TRBJ2-5
clone_size: .
v_call: TRBV24-1
cdr3_nt: TGTGCCACCAGTGAAACAGGGCTCCAAGAGACCCAGTACTTC
cdr3_aa: CATSETGLQETQYF

d_call: .
j_call: TRBJ1-1
clone_size: many
v_call: TRBV15
cdr3_nt: TGTGCCACCAGCCTGCTGGGGACGAAGAAAGCTTTCTTT
cdr3_aa: CATSLLGTKKAFF

d_call: TRBD2
j_call: TRBJ2-5
clone_size: .
v_call: TRBV7-2
cdr3_nt: TGTGCCAGCGGCTCAGGACTAGCGTCGTACCAAGAGACCCAGTACTTC
cdr3_aa: CASGSGLASYQETQYF

d_call: .
j_call: TRBJ1-1
clone_size: few
v_call: TRBV28
cdr3_nt: TGTGCCAGCAGTTTTAGGACTAGCGGCGTGACTGAAGCTTTCTTT
cdr3_aa: CASSFRTSGVTEAFF

d_call: .
j_call: TRBJ2-7
clone_size: many
v_call: TRBV29-1
cdr3_nt: TGCAGCGTTGGACTGGCCTACGAGCAGTACTTC
cdr3_aa: CSVGLAYEQYF

d_call: .
j_call: TRBJ1-1
clone_size: .
v_call: TRBV10-3
cdr3_nt: TGCGCCATCCCAGGGCAGCCGAACACTGAAGCTTTCTTT
cdr3_aa: CAIPGQPNTEAFF

d_call: .
j_call: TRBJ1-2
clone_size: .
v_call: TRBV5-1
cdr3_nt: TGCGCCAGCAGCTTGGGGACAGAAAACTATGGCTACACCTTC
cdr3_aa: CASSLGTENYGYTF

d_call: .
j_call: TRBJ1-1
clone_size: .
v_call: TRBV5-1
cdr3_nt: TGCGCCAGCAGCCGGATGGGCACTGAAGCTTTCTTT
cdr3_aa: CASSRMGTEAFF

d_call: .
j_call: TRBJ1-3
clone_size: many
v_call: TRBV20-1
cdr3_nt: TGCAGTGCCCTTCGGAACCGTGGAGGAAACACCATATATTTT
cdr3_aa: CSALRNRGGNTIYF

d_call: .
j_call: TRBJ1-5
clone_size: .
v_call: TRBV20-1
cdr3_nt: TGCAGTGCTAAAGGCCCAGGTGATCAGCCCCAGCATTTT
cdr3_aa: CSAKGPGDQPQHF

d_call: TRBD1
j_call: TRBJ2-7
clone_size: .
v_call: TRBV5-1
cdr3_nt: TGCGCCAGCAGCAACCGACAGGGCGTATTCCACGAGCAGTACTTC
cdr3_aa: CASSNRQGVFHEQYF

d_call: TRBD2
j_call: TRBJ2-7
clone_size: .
v_call: TRBV29-1
cdr3_nt: TGCAGCGTCCAAGGGGTGAGCGGGAGGATCTACGAGCAGTACTTC
cdr3_aa: CSVQGVSGRIYEQYF

d_call: TRBD2
j_call: TRBJ2-5
clone_size: .
v_call: TRBV15
cdr3_nt: TGTGCCACCAGCAGGGTTAGCGGGATTCACCAAGAGACCCAGTACTTC
cdr3_aa: CATSRVSGIHQETQYF

d_call: TRBD2
j_call: TRBJ2-7
clone_size: .
v_call: TRBV20-1
cdr3_nt: TGCAGTGCCGAGACCGGGACTAGCGGGAGGCCCTACGAGCAGTACTTC
cdr3_aa: CSAETGTSGRPYEQYF

d_call: .
j_call: TRBJ2-2
clone_size: many
v_call: TRBV7-9
cdr3_nt: TGTGCCAGCAGCATAGTCCAATCGGGGACCGGGGAGCTGTTTTTT
cdr3_aa: CASSIVQSGTGELFF

d_call: .
j_call: TRBJ2-7
clone_size: few
v_call: TRBV9
cdr3_nt: TGTGCCAGCAGCGTAGCTTCAACGGGCAGGGACCACGAGCAGTACTTC
cdr3_aa: CASSVASTGRDHEQYF

d_call: .
j_call: TRBJ2-5
clone_size: .
v_call: TRBV11-2
cdr3_nt: TGTGCCAGCTCACCGTCGACGGTGGGGGCGGAGACCCAGTACTTC
cdr3_aa: CASSPSTVGAETQYF

d_call: .
j_call: TRBJ2-2
clone_size: .
v_call: TRBV11-2
cdr3_nt: TGTGCCACCGGGACTTCGAACACCGGGGAGCTGTTTTTT
cdr3_aa: CATGTSNTGELFF

d_call: .
j_call: TRBJ1-5
clone_size: .
v_call: TRBV11-2
cdr3_nt: TGTGCCATCAGTGAGTCGATGAGTCTGCCCCAGCATTTT
cdr3_aa: CAISESMSLPQHF

d_call: .
j_call: TRBJ1-2
clone_size: .
v_call: TRBV2
cdr3_nt: TGTGCCAGCAGTGAAAGGGGCAGCGGGGATAGCTATGGCTACACCTTC
cdr3_aa: CASSERGSGDSYGYTF

d_call: .
j_call: TRBJ1-2
clone_size: few
v_call: TRBV7-6
cdr3_nt: TGTGCCAGCAGCTCGGACATCGTTGATTATGGCTACACCTTC
cdr3_aa: CASSSDIVDYGYTF

d_call: .
j_call: TRBJ1-5
clone_size: .
v_call: TRBV6-5
cdr3_nt: TGTGCCAGCAGGCAAGGGCGGGATCAGCCCCAGCATTTT
cdr3_aa: CASRQGRDQPQHF

d_call: .
j_call: TRBJ2-2
clone_size: .
v_call: TRBV2
cdr3_nt: TGTGCCAGCGCCTCACTCCCGGGGGAGCTGTTTTTT
cdr3_aa: CASASLPGELFF

d_call: TRBD1
j_call: TRBJ1-5
clone_size: .
v_call: TRBV6-1
cdr3_nt: TGTGCCAGCAAATCCGGACAGGGCTATCAGCCCCAGCATTTT
cdr3_aa: CASKSGQGYQPQHF

d_call: TRBD1
j_call: TRBJ1-6
clone_size: .
v_call: TRBV7-9
cdr3_nt: TGTGCCAGCAGCTTACCGGGACAGGATTATAATTCACCCCTCCACTTT
cdr3_aa: CASSLPGQDYNSPLHF

d_call: .
j_call: TRBJ1-2
clone_size: few
v_call: TRBV9
cdr3_nt: TGTGCCAGCAGCGTCGGACAGAGCATTAACTATGGCTACACCTTC
cdr3_aa: CASSVGQSINYGYTF

d_call: .
j_call: TRBJ2-2
clone_size: many
v_call: TRBV7-2
cdr3_nt: TGTGCCAGCGAGGACAGGCGGGAGACCGGGGAGCTGTTTTTT
cdr3_aa: CASEDRRETGELFF

d_call: .
j_call: TRBJ1-5
clone_size: .
v_call: TRBV14
cdr3_nt: TGTGCCAGCAGCCCAGGGATTGGGAGCAATCAGCCCCAGCATTTT
cdr3_aa: CASSPGIGSNQPQHF

d_call: .
j_call: TRBJ2-6
clone_size: .
v_call: TRBV11-2
cdr3_nt: TGTGCCAGCAGCTTAGGGACGGCTGGGGCCAACGTCCTGACTTTC
cdr3_aa: CASSLGTAGANVLTF

d_call: .
j_call: TRBJ2-2
clone_size: .
v_call: TRBV10-3
cdr3_nt: TGTGCCCGACCTAGCGCGAACACCGGGGAGCTGTTTTTT
cdr3_aa: CARPSANTGELFF

d_call: TRBD2
j_call: TRBJ2-7
clone_size: many
v_call: TRBV14
cdr3_nt: TGTGCCAGCAGCCAAGGTACACTAGCGGGAGGGGTCTACGAGCAGTACTTC
cdr3_aa: CASSQGTLAGGVYEQYF

d_call: TRBD1
j_call: TRBJ2-7
clone_size: .
v_call: TRBV5-1
cdr3_nt: TGCGCCAGCAGCTTGGAAACAGGGGACGAGCAGTACTTC
cdr3_aa: CASSLETGDEQYF

d_call: .
j_call: TRBJ1-5
clone_size: many
v_call: TRBV2
cdr3_nt: TGTGCCAGCAGTGAAGCGGGGGGCGGATTGTTCGGCAATCAGCCCCAGCATTTT
cdr3_aa: CASSEAGGGLFGNQPQHF

d_call: .
j_call: TRBJ2-7
clone_size: .
v_call: TRBV20-1
cdr3_nt: TGCAGTGCCACCAGGGACACTGTCTACGAGCAGTACTTC
cdr3_aa: CSATRDTVYEQYF

d_call: .
j_call: TRBJ2-7
clone_size: .
v_call: TRBV20-1
cdr3_nt: TGCAGTGCCCCAGAGGGGAATAGCAATCAGCCCCAGCAGTACTTC
cdr3_aa: CSAPEGNSNQPQQYF

d_call: .
j_call: TRBJ1-3
clone_size: few
v_call: TRBV2
cdr3_nt: TGTGCCATCAGTGGGGGGGGGAACACCATATATTTT
cdr3_aa: CAISGGGNTIYF